The clone carrying this TCR beta chain was recorded at least ten times. Its antigen is as yet unknown. At one of its ends the junction is not consistent with the germline gene, which may arise from a read error. Arm-PCR of CDR3 regions with iRepertoire HTBI primers generated TCR beta libraries. TCRdb re-derived calls from the multiplex PCR reads in MiXCR, one entry per CDR3 protein. The table includes 400,000 to 500,000 distinct CDR3 sequences, over 15% detected once. Regarding time point: newly diagnosed GD, antithyroid drugs for less than 3 months. Construction of the TCR library relied on RNA isolated from PBMCs. It was an endocrinology department in Xi'an, China, that provided the patients. This sample is drawn from a study of regulatory T cells in long-lasting Graves disease. Across the whole study: The antithyroid drugs taken by newly diagnosed Graves' patients had been used for under 3 months. General observations from the study: It was in persistent disease that TRBV28, TRBJ1-2 and TRBJ2-5 were favored. Persistent cases of Graves' showed reduced TCR diversity relative to newly diagnosed patients.

The CDR3 covers 13 residues. Germline CDR1 MDHEN, CDR2 SYDVKM. The same data also contributed to another study, on T cells in Graves' hyperthyroidism and ophthalmopathy.

The chain couples TRBV28 to TRBJ2-4; a weak D match, TRBD1 (6 bases). The source material was peripheral blood mononuclear cells (PBMCs), sampled at new diagnosis, from a patient treated with antithyroid drugs. This TCR was recovered from a woman aged 18 to 35 with Graves disease. The CDR3, as DNA: TGTGCCAGCAGAGGAGGCCCGGAAGTGGGGGCACACTTC. Encoded protein: CASRGGPEVGAHF.